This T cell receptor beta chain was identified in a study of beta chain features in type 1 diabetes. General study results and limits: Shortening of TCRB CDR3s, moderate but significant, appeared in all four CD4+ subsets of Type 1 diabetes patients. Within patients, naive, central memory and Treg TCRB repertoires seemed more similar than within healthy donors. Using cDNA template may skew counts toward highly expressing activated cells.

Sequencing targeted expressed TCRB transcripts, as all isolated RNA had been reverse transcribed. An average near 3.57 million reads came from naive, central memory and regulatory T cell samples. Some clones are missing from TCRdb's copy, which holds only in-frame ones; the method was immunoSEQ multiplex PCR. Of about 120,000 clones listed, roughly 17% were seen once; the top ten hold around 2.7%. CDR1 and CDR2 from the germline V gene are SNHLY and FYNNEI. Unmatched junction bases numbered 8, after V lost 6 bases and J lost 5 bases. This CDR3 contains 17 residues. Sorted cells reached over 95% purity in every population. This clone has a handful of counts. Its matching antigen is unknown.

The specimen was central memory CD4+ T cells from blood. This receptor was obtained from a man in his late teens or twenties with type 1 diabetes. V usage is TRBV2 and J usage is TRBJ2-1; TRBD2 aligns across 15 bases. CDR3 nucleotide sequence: TGTGCCAGCAGGGGTCCCGGGACTAGCGGGGGGAACAATGAGCAGTTCTTC. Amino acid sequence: CASRGPGTSGGNNEQFF. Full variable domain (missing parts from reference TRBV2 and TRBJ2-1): EPEVTQTPSHQVTQMGQEVILRCVPISNHLYFYWYRQILGQKVEFLVSFYNNEISEKSEIFDDQFSVERPDGSNFTLKIRSTKLEDSAMYFCASRGPGTSGGNNEQFFGPGTRLTVL.